The 10 T cell receptor beta chains in this list originate from one sample, sequenced in a study of monozygotic twins with inflammatory bowel disease. TCRdb re-called the 5' RACE reads and catalogs CDR3 proteins one per entry, DNA excluded. The sample has 400,000 to 500,000 distinct CDR3 sequences. The sample was blood. The receptors derive from a human donor with ulcerative colitis or Crohn's disease, or a healthy co-twin of an affected twin (not recorded which).

The chain recombines TRBV3-1 with TRBJ2-1; checking the TCRdb D call of TRBD1 is not possible without DNA. The CDR3 has 16 residues. CDR1 is LGHDT and CDR2 is YNNKEL in the germline V gene (reference sequence). Here the CDR3 reads CASSQDDGGALNEQFF.

This rearrangement joins TRBV19 to TRBJ1-2; the TCRdb call, TRBD1, lacks DNA for checking. There are 16 residues in the CDR3. Germline V lookup: CDR1 LNHDA, CDR2 SQIVND (reference sequence). The CDR3 sequence: CASSIRTGASYYGYTF. Full variable domain (missing parts from reference TRBV19 and TRBJ1-2): DGGITQSPKYLFRKEGQNVTLSCEQNLNHDAMYWYRQDPGQGLRLIYYSQIVNDFQKGDIAEGYSVSREKKESFPLTVTSAQKNPTAFYLCASSIRTGASYYGYTFGSGTRLTVV.

The CDR3 loop is CASSYGFGSTDTQYF. The gene calls are TRBV12-3 or TRBV12-4 and TRBJ2-3. This CDR3 is built from 15 residues.

The rearrangement uses TRBV11-3 and TRBJ2-7; TCRdb's D call, TRBD1, is unchecked because there is no DNA. Germline CDR1 and CDR2: SGHNT and YENEEA. The CDR3 is made up of 12 amino acids. CDR3 protein: CASSSAGREQYF.

V usage is TRBV20-1 and J usage is TRBJ2-3. From germline, CDR1 is DFQATT and CDR2 SNEGSKA (reference sequence). This CDR3 is built from 13 residues. The CDR3 here is CSVRVPGTDTQYF.

The chain recombines TRBV3-1 with TRBJ1-2; with no DNA, the TCRdb D assignment of TRBD1 cannot be verified. The CDR3 is 16 amino acids. CDR1 is LGHDT and CDR2 is YNNKEL in the germline V gene (reference sequence). This CDR3 reads CASSQRGSDPGDGYTF.

V is TRBV5-1 and J is TRBJ2-3. The CDR3 is 14 amino acids. The germline CDR1 and CDR2 sequences are SGHRS and YFSETQ. The CDR3 protein is CASSLDGVRDTQYF.

CDR3: CASSLDGLSTDTQYF. The chain has TRBV7-3 and TRBJ2-3. Germline CDR1 is SGHTA and CDR2 is FQGTGA. This CDR3 contains 15 residues.

The chain couples TRBV5-1 to TRBJ1-4; absent DNA, TCRdb's TRBD1 call cannot be checked. The CDR3 spans 15 residues. Germline V gives CDR1 SGHRS, CDR2 YFSETQ. The CDR3 protein is CASSQDSTTNEKLFF.

The chain couples TRBV20-1 to TRBJ1-4; TCRdb returns TRBD1, unconfirmable since there is no DNA. Germline CDR1 DFQATT, CDR2 SNEGSKA (reference sequence). The CDR3 consists of 15 residues. CDR3 protein: CSARSGQALNEKLFF.